This T cell receptor beta chain was observed in a study of CD8 T cells in ankylosing spondylitis. Broader study findings: Clones linked with disease were CD8+ and fairly uncommon in the peripheral blood. A motif in TCR beta, a set of eight highly homologous variants, appeared characteristic of ankylosing spondylitis blood.

The germline V gene encodes CDR1 SGHTA and CDR2 FQGNSA. This CDR3 region has 12 residues. The V end lost 1 base, the J end lost 7 bases, and 7 bases lay between the germline ends. Concerning this clonotype: No antigen is known for it.

TCRdb processed the 5' RACE reads anew with MiXCR; each CDR3 protein has one entry. There are 800,000 to 900,000 distinct CDR3 sequences in the sample; approximately 10% occur only once, and 0.45% to 0.6% lies in the top ten. The material sequenced was blood, either unsorted or a sorted T cell fraction (not recorded which). The sequence was collected from a male donor with ankylosing spondylitis. This chain links TRBV7-2 with TRBJ1-2; D might be TRBD1 (5 bases). The CDR3: CASSLVRVGYTF. CDR3 bases: TGTGCCAGCAGCTTAGTCAGGGTTGGCTACACCTTC. The full variable domain, rest sourced from reference TRBV7-2 and TRBJ1-2, is GAGVSQSPSNKVTEKGKDVELRCDPISGHTALYWYRQSLGQGLEFLIYFQGNSAPDKSGLPSDRFSAERTGGSVSTLTIQRTQQEDSAVYLCASSLVRVGYTFGSGTRLTVV.